These T cell receptor beta chains were read from a single sample in a study of blood T cell repertoires in COVID-19. The assay was immunoSEQ multiplex PCR, and TCRdb's table has in-frame clones only and misses some. The sample contains more than 350,000 clones, 70% to 90% of which appear only once. Sequencing was done on a sample of peripheral blood. These TCRs come from a woman aged 25 to 39 with COVID-19, enrolled during active disease. Both conserved end residues are part of each CDR3. Fields, in order: clone size, D gene, J gene, CDR3 length, V gene, CDR3 DNA, CDR3 protein. A D gene is named only where the DNA matches it firmly. Expanded clones get a size class; other rows say once, few or many, or leave the size out.

size: .; D: .; J: TRBJ2-7; length: 14; V: TRBV7-9; DNA: TGTGCCAGCAGCTTAGCGGGGACAAGCTACGAGCAGTACTTC; CDR3: CASSLAGTSYEQYF
size: .; D: TRBD1; J: TRBJ1-5; length: 16; V: TRBV4-1; DNA: TGCGCCAGCAGCCCAGGGACAGATAGGGGCAATCAGCCCCAGCATTTT; CDR3: CASSPGTDRGNQPQHF
size: once; D: .; J: TRBJ1-3; length: 15; V: TRBV11-2; DNA: TGTGCCAGCAGCCGGACAGACGGCTCTGGAAACACCATATATTTT; CDR3: CASSRTDGSGNTIYF
size: .; D: .; J: TRBJ2-1; length: 15; V: TRBV13; DNA: TGTGCCAGCAGCTTTTGGGGGCAACGGTCCAATGAGCAGTTCTTC; CDR3: CASSFWGQRSNEQFF
size: .; D: .; J: TRBJ1-2; length: 15; V: TRBV4-3; DNA: TGCGCCAGCAGCCAAGATCTAACGGGAAACTATGGCTACACCTTC; CDR3: CASSQDLTGNYGYTF
size: once; D: TRBD1; J: TRBJ2-7; length: 17; V: TRBV3-1/TRBV3-2; DNA: TGTGCCAGCAGCCAAGAGCTCCAGGACAGGGCCAACTACGAGCAGTACTTC; CDR3: CASSQELQDRANYEQYF
size: .; D: TRBD1; J: TRBJ2-5; length: 14; V: TRBV5-1; DNA: TGCGCCAGCAGCCCCGGGACAGGGATAGGGACCCAGTACTTC; CDR3: CASSPGTGIGTQYF
size: .; D: TRBD2; J: TRBJ2-1; length: 18; V: TRBV5-1; DNA: TGCGCCAGCAGCTTACTAGCGGGAGGGCTCAGCTCCTACAATGAGCAGTTCTTC; CDR3: CASSLLAGGLSSYNEQFF
size: .; D: .; J: TRBJ1-2; length: 14; V: TRBV30; DNA: TGTGCCTGGAGTCGGGACACAGTTTTCTATGGCTACACCTTC; CDR3: CAWSRDTVFYGYTF
size: .; D: TRBD2; J: TRBJ2-1; length: 15; V: TRBV5-1; DNA: TGCGCCAGCGCACTAGCGGGAGTATCCTACAATGAGCAGTTCTTC; CDR3: CASALAGVSYNEQFF
size: .; D: TRBD1; J: TRBJ1-4; length: 15; V: TRBV7-2; DNA: TGTGCCAGCAGCGCCCAGGGGGCTTCTAATGAAAAACTGTTTTTT; CDR3: CASSAQGASNEKLFF
size: .; D: .; J: TRBJ2-3; length: 15; V: TRBV9; DNA: TGTGCCAGCAGCGTAGCGGCTAGACCCACAGATACGCAGTATTTT; CDR3: CASSVAARPTDTQYF
size: .; D: .; J: TRBJ2-6; length: 16; V: TRBV19; DNA: TGTGCCAGTAGTTACAGTGCTGGTTCTGGGGCCAACGTCCTGACTTTC; CDR3: CASSYSAGSGANVLTF
size: .; D: .; J: TRBJ2-3; length: 17; V: TRBV21-1; DNA: TGTGCCAGCAGCCCAAGCATGGAGGGGATGAGCACAGATACGCAGTATTTT; CDR3: CASSPSMEGMSTDTQYF
size: .; D: TRBD1; J: TRBJ2-2; length: 17; V: TRBV7-9; DNA: TGTGCCAGCAGCCTTAGTTCGGGACAGGATGTCGCCGGGGAGCTGTTTTTT; CDR3: CASSLSSGQDVAGELFF
size: .; D: TRBD2; J: TRBJ2-5; length: 15; V: TRBV3-1/TRBV3-2; DNA: TGTGCCAGCAGCCAAGATGGGACTAGCCTGGAGACCCAGTACTTC; CDR3: CASSQDGTSLETQYF
size: once; D: TRBD2; J: TRBJ2-1; length: 15; V: TRBV6-5; DNA: TGTGCCAGCAGCCGGACTAGCGAGGGCTACAATGAGCAGTTCTTC; CDR3: CASSRTSEGYNEQFF
size: .; D: TRBD2; J: TRBJ2-7; length: 14; V: TRBV30; DNA: TGTGCCTGGGATCTCGCCGGGACTAGCGGGAGTCGCTACTTC; CDR3: CAWDLAGTSGSRYF
size: .; D: .; J: TRBJ2-7; length: 13; V: TRBV4-2; DNA: TGTGCCAGCAGCTCAGGCGTGGACTACGAGCAGTACTTC; CDR3: CASSSGVDYEQYF
size: .; D: TRBD1; J: TRBJ1-5; length: 14; V: TRBV3-1/TRBV3-2; DNA: TGTGCCAGCAGCCAGGGGACAGGTGCTCAGCCCCAGCATTTT; CDR3: CASSQGTGAQPQHF
size: .; D: .; J: TRBJ1-3; length: 15; V: TRBV5-1; DNA: TGCGCCAGCAGCTTGGAGTCAGGGAATGGAAACACCATATATTTT; CDR3: CASSLESGNGNTIYF
size: .; D: .; J: TRBJ2-5; length: 13; V: TRBV3-1/TRBV3-2; DNA: TGTGCCAGCAGCCAAGGGTACGGTGAGACCCAGTACTTC; CDR3: CASSQGYGETQYF
size: .; D: .; J: TRBJ2-7; length: 15; V: TRBV6-2/TRBV6-3; DNA: TGTGCCAGCAGTTACCCCTACAGGGAGCCCTACGAGCAGTACTTC; CDR3: CASSYPYREPYEQYF
size: .; D: .; J: TRBJ2-2; length: 12; V: TRBV11-3; DNA: TGTGCCAGCAGCCTCTCGGGTGAGGAGCTGTTTTTT; CDR3: CASSLSGEELFF
size: .; D: TRBD1; J: TRBJ1-5; length: 14; V: TRBV18; DNA: TGTGCCAGCTCACCGACAGGGCCGGGTCAGCCCCAGCATTTT; CDR3: CASSPTGPGQPQHF
size: .; D: .; J: TRBJ1-2; length: 16; V: TRBV30; DNA: TGTGCCTGGAGCCAGACAGGCGGGCCCAGACTCGGAGGCTACACCTTC; CDR3: CAWSQTGGPRLGGYTF
size: .; D: .; J: TRBJ2-2; length: 14; V: TRBV19; DNA: TGTGCCAGTACTTTGCGGCAGAACACCGGGGAGCTGTTTTTT; CDR3: CASTLRQNTGELFF
size: .; D: TRBD2; J: TRBJ2-7; length: 15; V: TRBV27; DNA: TGTGCCAGCAGTTCTCTTTCTAGCGGGACCTACGAGCAGTACTTC; CDR3: CASSSLSSGTYEQYF
size: .; D: TRBD1; J: TRBJ1-2; length: 15; V: TRBV28; DNA: TGTGCCAGCAGCGGGGGGACAGGGGGTCCCTATGGCTACACCTTC; CDR3: CASSGGTGGPYGYTF
size: .; D: .; J: TRBJ1-1; length: 13; V: TRBV10-3; DNA: TGTGCCAGTATCCCCGACAGAAACACTGAAGCTTTCTTT; CDR3: CASIPDRNTEAFF
size: few; D: .; J: TRBJ2-2; length: 14; V: TRBV6-6; DNA: TGTGCCAGCAGTAGGGGTCCGAACACCGGGGAGCTGTTTTTT; CDR3: CASSRGPNTGELFF
size: .; D: TRBD1; J: TRBJ2-7; length: 15; V: TRBV11-2; DNA: TGTGCCAGCAGCTTTAACCCAGGGGGTAACAACGAGCAGTACTTC; CDR3: CASSFNPGGNNEQYF
size: .; D: TRBD1; J: TRBJ2-6; length: 17; V: TRBV19; DNA: TGTGCCAGTAGTATCGGGACAGGGGTCTCTGGGGCCAACGTCCTGACTTTC; CDR3: CASSIGTGVSGANVLTF
size: once; D: TRBD2; J: TRBJ2-1; length: 16; V: TRBV2; DNA: TGTGCCAGCAGAAGGACCCGGACTAGGACCTACAATGAGCAGTTCTTC; CDR3: CASRRTRTRTYNEQFF
size: .; D: TRBD1; J: TRBJ1-5; length: 16; V: TRBV19; DNA: TGTGCCAGTAGCACGGGGACAGGGGCAGGCAATCAGCCCCAGCATTTT; CDR3: CASSTGTGAGNQPQHF
size: .; D: TRBD2; J: TRBJ2-7; length: 16; V: TRBV25-1; DNA: TGTGCCAGCAGTGAATCCGGTAGCGGGTTAGCCTACGAGCAGTACTTC; CDR3: CASSESGSGLAYEQYF
size: .; D: .; J: TRBJ2-7; length: 12; V: TRBV15; DNA: TGTGCCACCAGCGGCAGGGGCCACGAGCAGTACTTC; CDR3: CATSGRGHEQYF
size: .; D: .; J: TRBJ2-7; length: 15; V: TRBV5-1; DNA: TGCGCCAGCAGCTTGGGGTGGAGGGCCCCCTACGAGCAGTACTTC; CDR3: CASSLGWRAPYEQYF
size: .; D: .; J: TRBJ1-3; length: 14; V: TRBV11-2; DNA: TGTGCCAGCAGCTTCCCAGGGACTGGAAACACCATATATTTT; CDR3: CASSFPGTGNTIYF
size: .; D: .; J: TRBJ1-4; length: 15; V: TRBV27; DNA: TGTGCCAGCATGCGGGCACCCGCAACTAATGAAAAACTGTTTTTT; CDR3: CASMRAPATNEKLFF
size: .; D: TRBD2; J: TRBJ2-1; length: 12; V: TRBV7-2; DNA: TGTGCCAGCAGTTTTGGCGGGAGTGGGCAGTTCTTC; CDR3: CASSFGGSGQFF
size: .; D: .; J: TRBJ2-1; length: 13; V: TRBV10-2; DNA: TGCGCCAGCCGGACAAGGAAGGACAATGAGCAGTTCTTC; CDR3: CASRTRKDNEQFF
size: .; D: TRBD1; J: TRBJ1-5; length: 19; V: TRBV6-1; DNA: TGTGCCAGCAGTGACCCCGGGACAGGGGGAAGCAGGGAGGATCAGCCCCAGCATTTT; CDR3: CASSDPGTGGSREDQPQHF
size: .; D: TRBD1; J: TRBJ2-3; length: 15; V: TRBV5-1; DNA: TGCGCCAGCAGCTTCGGGACAGGGGGAACAGATACGCAGTATTTT; CDR3: CASSFGTGGTDTQYF
size: .; D: TRBD2; J: TRBJ2-2; length: 14; V: TRBV7-3; DNA: TGTGCCAGCAGCTTACTAGCGGGAAACGGGGAGCTGTTTTTT; CDR3: CASSLLAGNGELFF
size: .; D: TRBD1; J: TRBJ2-7; length: 15; V: TRBV28; DNA: TGTGCCAGCAGTCGGACCGGGACAGGCCCCTACGAGCAGTACTTC; CDR3: CASSRTGTGPYEQYF
size: .; D: TRBD1; J: TRBJ2-7; length: 15; V: TRBV7-9; DNA: TGTGCCAGCAGCTTAGTCGAGGGGGCTTCTTACGAGCAGTACTTC; CDR3: CASSLVEGASYEQYF
size: .; D: .; J: TRBJ2-3; length: 16; V: TRBV4-1; DNA: TGCGCCAGCAGCCAAGTGTTCGTATCTAGCACAGATACGCAGTATTTT; CDR3: CASSQVFVSSTDTQYF
size: .; D: TRBD1; J: TRBJ2-3; length: 21; V: TRBV18; DNA: TGTGCCAGCTCACCATTTCTCGGACAGGGGGCGCACACCCCCACCGCAGATACGCAGTATTTT; CDR3: CASSPFLGQGAHTPTADTQYF
size: .; D: .; J: TRBJ2-7; length: 14; V: TRBV5-5; DNA: TGTGCCAGCAACTATGGGACGCAGGGGCTCGAGCAGTACTTC; CDR3: CASNYGTQGLEQYF
size: .; D: TRBD2; J: TRBJ2-1; length: 14; V: TRBV24-1; DNA: TGTGCCACCAGTGACCCCGGGACTAGCAATGAGCAGTTCTTC; CDR3: CATSDPGTSNEQFF